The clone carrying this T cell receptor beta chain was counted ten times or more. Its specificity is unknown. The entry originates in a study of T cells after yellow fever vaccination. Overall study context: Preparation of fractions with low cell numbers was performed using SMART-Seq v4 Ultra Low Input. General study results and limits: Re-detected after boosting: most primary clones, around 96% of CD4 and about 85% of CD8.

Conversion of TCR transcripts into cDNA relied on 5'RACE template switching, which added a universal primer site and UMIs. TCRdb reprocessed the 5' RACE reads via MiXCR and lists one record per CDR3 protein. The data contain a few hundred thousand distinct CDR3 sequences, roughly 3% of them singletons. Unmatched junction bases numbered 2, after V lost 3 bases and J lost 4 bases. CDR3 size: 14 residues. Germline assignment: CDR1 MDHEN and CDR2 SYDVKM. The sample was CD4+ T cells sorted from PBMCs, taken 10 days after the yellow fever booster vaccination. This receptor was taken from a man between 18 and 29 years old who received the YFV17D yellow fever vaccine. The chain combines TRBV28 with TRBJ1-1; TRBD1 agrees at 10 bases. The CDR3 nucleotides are TGTGCCAGCAGTTTGGGACAGGGGAGCACTGAAGCTTTCTTT. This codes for CASSLGQGSTEAFF.